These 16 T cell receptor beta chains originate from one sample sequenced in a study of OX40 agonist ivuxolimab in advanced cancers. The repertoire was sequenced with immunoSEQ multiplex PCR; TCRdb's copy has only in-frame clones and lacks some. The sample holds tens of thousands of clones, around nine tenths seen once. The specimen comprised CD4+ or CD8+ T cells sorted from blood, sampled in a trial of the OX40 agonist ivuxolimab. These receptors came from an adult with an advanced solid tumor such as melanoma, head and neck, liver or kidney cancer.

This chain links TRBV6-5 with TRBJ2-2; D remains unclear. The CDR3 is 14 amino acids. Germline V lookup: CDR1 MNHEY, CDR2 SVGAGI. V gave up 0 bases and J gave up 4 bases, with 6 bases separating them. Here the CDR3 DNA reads TGTGCCAGCAGTTACTCTGAGAGCACCGGGGAGCTGTTTTTT. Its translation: CASSYSESTGELFF.

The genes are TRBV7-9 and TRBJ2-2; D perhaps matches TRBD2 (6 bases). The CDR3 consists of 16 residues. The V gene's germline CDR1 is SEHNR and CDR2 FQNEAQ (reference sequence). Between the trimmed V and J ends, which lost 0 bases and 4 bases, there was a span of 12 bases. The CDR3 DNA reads TGTGCCAGCAGCTTAGCGGGGGGATTGAGCACCGGGGAGCTGTTTTTT. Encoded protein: CASSLAGGLSTGELFF.

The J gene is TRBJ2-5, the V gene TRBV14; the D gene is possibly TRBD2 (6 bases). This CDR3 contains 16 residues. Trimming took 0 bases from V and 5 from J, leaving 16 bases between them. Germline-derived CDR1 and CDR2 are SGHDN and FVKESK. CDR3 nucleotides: TGTGCCAGCAGCCAAGATTCGGTGGATGGGGGGGAGACCCAGTACTTC. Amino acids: CASSQDSVDGGETQYF.

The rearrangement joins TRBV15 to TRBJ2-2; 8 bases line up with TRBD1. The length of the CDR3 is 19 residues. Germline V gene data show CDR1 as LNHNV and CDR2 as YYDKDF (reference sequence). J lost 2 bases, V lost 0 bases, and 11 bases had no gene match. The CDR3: CATSRDGGPGQENTGELFF. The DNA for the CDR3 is TGTGCCACCAGCAGAGATGGGGGCCCGGGACAGGAAAACACCGGGGAGCTGTTTTTT.

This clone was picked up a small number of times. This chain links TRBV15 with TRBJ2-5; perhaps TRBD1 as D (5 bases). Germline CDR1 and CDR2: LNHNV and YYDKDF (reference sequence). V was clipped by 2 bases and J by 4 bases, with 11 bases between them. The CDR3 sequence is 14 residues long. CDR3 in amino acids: CATSRQAGRETQYF. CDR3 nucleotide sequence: TGTGCCACCAGCAGACAGGCAGGGCGAGAGACCCAGTACTTC.

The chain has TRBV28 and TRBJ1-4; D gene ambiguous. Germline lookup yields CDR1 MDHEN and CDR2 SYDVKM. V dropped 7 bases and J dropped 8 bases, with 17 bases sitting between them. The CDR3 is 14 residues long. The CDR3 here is CASNKRTRREKLFF. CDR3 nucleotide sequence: TGTGCCAGCAATAAACGGACCAGGCGGGAAAAACTGTTTTTT.

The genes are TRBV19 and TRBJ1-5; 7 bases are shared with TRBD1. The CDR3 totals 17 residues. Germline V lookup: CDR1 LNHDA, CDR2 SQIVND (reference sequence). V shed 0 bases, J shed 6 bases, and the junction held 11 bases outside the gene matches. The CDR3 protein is CASSIDREQGWSQPQHF. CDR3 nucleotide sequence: TGTGCCAGTAGTATAGATAGAGAACAGGGGTGGTCTCAGCCCCAGCATTTT.

This CDR3 is CASSLEGTGAYEQYF. The CDR3 coding sequence is TGTGCCAGCAGCTTAGAGGGGACAGGCGCCTACGAGCAGTACTTC. The V call is TRBV9, the J call TRBJ2-7, with 8 bases aligning to TRBD1. V dropped 4 bases and J dropped 2; count of bases not matched to a gene: 8. CDR3 length equals 15 residues. CDR1 is SGDLS and CDR2 is YYNGEE in the germline V gene.

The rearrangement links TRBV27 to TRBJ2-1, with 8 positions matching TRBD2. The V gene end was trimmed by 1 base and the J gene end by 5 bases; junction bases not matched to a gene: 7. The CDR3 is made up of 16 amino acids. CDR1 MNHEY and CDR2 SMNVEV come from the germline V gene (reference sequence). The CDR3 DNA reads TGTGCCAGCAGTTTATTGGGTAGCGGGACCCACAATGAGCAGTTCTTC. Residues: CASSLLGSGTHNEQFF.

The CDR3 loop is CASSRGTNEQYF. The CDR3 nucleotides read TGTGCCAGTAGTAGGGGTACCAACGAGCAGTACTTC. The chain combines TRBV19 with TRBJ2-7; no clear D. Per germline, CDR1 LNHDA and CDR2 SQIVND (reference sequence). Trimming removed 4 bases at V and 5 bases at J, with 9 bases between. CDR3 size: 12 residues.

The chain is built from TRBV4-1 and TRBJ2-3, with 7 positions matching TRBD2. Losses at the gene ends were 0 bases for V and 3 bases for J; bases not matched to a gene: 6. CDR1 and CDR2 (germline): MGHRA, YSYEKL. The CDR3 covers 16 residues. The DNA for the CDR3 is TGCGCCAGCAGCCAAGAGGGAGTGGGGGGGACAGATACGCAGTATTTT. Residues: CASSQEGVGGTDTQYF.

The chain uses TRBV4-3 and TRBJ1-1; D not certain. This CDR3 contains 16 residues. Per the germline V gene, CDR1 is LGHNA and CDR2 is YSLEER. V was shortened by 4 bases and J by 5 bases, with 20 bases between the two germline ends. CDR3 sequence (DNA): TGCGCCAGCAGCCTAATGGACCGAGGTGAAGATACTGAAGCTTTCTTT. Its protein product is CASSLMDRGEDTEAFF.

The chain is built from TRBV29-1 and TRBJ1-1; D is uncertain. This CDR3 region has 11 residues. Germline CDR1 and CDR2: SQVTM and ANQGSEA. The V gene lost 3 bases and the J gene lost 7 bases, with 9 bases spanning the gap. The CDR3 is CSVDFISEAFF. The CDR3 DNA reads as TGCAGCGTTGATTTTATCAGTGAAGCTTTCTTT.

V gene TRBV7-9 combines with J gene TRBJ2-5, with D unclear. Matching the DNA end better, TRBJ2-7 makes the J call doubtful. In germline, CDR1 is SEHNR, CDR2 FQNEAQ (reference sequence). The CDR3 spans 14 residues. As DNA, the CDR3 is TGTGCCAGCAGCTCAGACGTTTCCCCCTACGAGCAGTACTTC. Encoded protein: CASSSDVSPYEQYF.

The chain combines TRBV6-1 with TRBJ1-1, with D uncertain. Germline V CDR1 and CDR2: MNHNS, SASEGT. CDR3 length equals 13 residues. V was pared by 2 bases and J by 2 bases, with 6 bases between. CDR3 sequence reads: CASSEWENTEAFF. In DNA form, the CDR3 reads TGTGCCAGCAGTGAATGGGAAAACACTGAAGCTTTCTTT.

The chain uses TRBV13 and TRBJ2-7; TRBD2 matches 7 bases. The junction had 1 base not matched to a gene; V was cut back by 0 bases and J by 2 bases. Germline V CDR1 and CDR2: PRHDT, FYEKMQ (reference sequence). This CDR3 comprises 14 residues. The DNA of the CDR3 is TGTGCCAGCAGCTTAGGACTAGCGACCTACGAGCAGTACTTC. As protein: CASSLGLATYEQYF.